The following is a T cell receptor (beta chain) sequence with its context. This entry belongs to a study of blood T cell repertoires in COVID-19. Across the whole study: Samples taken during acute and convalescent COVID-19 were collected in the United States, Italy and Spain. T cells, B-cell-depleted T cells, or PBMCs supplied cDNA or gDNA.

Study processing details: Amplification with reference gene primers provided the estimates of nucleated cell counts. TCRdb's table, derived via immunoSEQ multiplex PCR, lists solely in-frame clones and lacks some. V and J calls plus clone size are reproduced from that table; the DNA served to infer D and trimming. The sample holds around 180,000 clones, about 85% seen once. The length of the CDR3 is 12 residues. Germline assignment: CDR1 LNHDA and CDR2 SQIVND (reference sequence). With 8 bases removed from V and 4 bases from J, the gap between germline ends came to 11 bases. The chain is built from TRBV19 and TRBJ1-2, with D uncertain. The receptor's source is a woman of 80 years or more with acute or convalescent COVID-19. Sequencing input: peripheral blood. DNA for the CDR3: TGTGCCAGTGAACTCCGAGGCTATGGCTACACCTTC. It translates to CASELRGYGYTF.